What follows are 29 T cell receptor beta chains derived from one specimen sequenced in a study of T cell changes during pregnancy in multiple sclerosis. The data were produced by immunoSEQ multiplex PCR, yet TCRdb's version contains in-frame clones alone and is incomplete. The sample includes under 120,000 clones, approximately 90% of them seen just once. The source was peripheral blood, collected after pregnancy. These receptors originate from a female donor with multiple sclerosis, enrolled in a pregnancy study.

CDR3 sequence: CASSVVKPSTGTGNTIYF. The CDR3 DNA reads as TGTGCCAGCAGCGTAGTAAAACCCTCCACAGGGACCGGAAACACCATATATTTT. J is TRBJ1-3 and V is TRBV9; D possibly corresponds to TRBD1 (6 bases). Trimming removed 0 bases from V and 4 bases from J, with 20 bases in between. Germline V gene data show CDR1 as SGDLS and CDR2 as YYNGEE. The CDR3 spans 18 residues.

The gene calls are TRBV7-2 and TRBJ1-5, with D perhaps matching TRBD1 (6 bases). V was trimmed by 1 base and J by 2 bases, leaving 9 bases between them. Looked up from germline, CDR1 is SGHTA and CDR2 is FQGNSA. CDR3 length: 15 amino acids. This chain's CDR3 is CASSLGWTGNQPQHF. The CDR3 nucleotides are TGTGCCAGCAGCTTAGGGTGGACAGGCAATCAGCCCCAGCATTTT.

The chain has TRBV5-1 and TRBJ2-1; D is ambiguous. The length of the CDR3 is 13 residues. Trimming pared 1 base from V and 4 bases from J, leaving 6 bases between. Germline CDR1 SGHRS, CDR2 YFSETQ. The CDR3: CASSLYTYNEQFF. CDR3 nucleotide sequence: TGCGCCAGCAGCTTGTACACATACAATGAGCAGTTCTTC. The whole variable domain, filled in from reference TRBV5-1 and TRBJ2-1, reads KAGVTQTPRYLIKTRGQQVTLSCSPISGHRSVSWYQQTPGQGLQFLFEYFSETQRNKGNFPGRFSGRQFSNSRSEMNVSTLELGDSALYLCASSLYTYNEQFFGPGTRLTVL.

The chain links TRBV25-1 to TRBJ2-2; TRBD2 matches 7 bases. Losses at the gene ends were 8 bases for V and 6 bases for J; bases not matched to a gene: 12. The CDR3 is made up of 15 amino acids. Germline-derived CDR1 and CDR2 are MGHDK and SYGVNS. This chain's CDR3 is CASPRRGDLAGELFF. The CDR3, as DNA: TGTGCCAGCCCCCGCCGGGGGGATTTGGCCGGGGAGCTGTTTTTT.

The chain is built from TRBV5-8 and TRBJ1-2, with D tentatively TRBD1 (6 bases). The germline gives CDR1 SGHTS, CDR2 YDEGEE. Trimming took 4 bases from V and 6 from J, leaving 19 bases between them. The CDR3 covers 15 residues. CDR3 amino acids: CASSPQAGVVNGYTF. The CDR3 nucleotides read TGTGCCAGCAGCCCCCAGGCAGGGGTGGTAAATGGCTACACCTTC.

The chain couples TRBV30 to TRBJ1-5; 8 bases map to TRBD1. The CDR3 covers 16 residues. The germline gives CDR1 GTSNPN, CDR2 SVGIG (reference sequence). Losses at the gene ends were 0 bases for V and 7 bases for J; bases not matched to a gene: 11. The CDR3 region is CAWSVQRGQGRQPQHF. CDR3 in DNA: TGTGCCTGGAGTGTACAGCGAGGACAGGGAAGGCAGCCCCAGCATTTT. The whole variable domain, filled in from reference TRBV30 and TRBJ1-5, reads SQTIHQWPATLVQPVGSPLSLECTVEGTSNPNLYWYRQAAGRGLQLLFYSVGIGQISSEVPQNLSASRPQDRQFILSSKKLLLSDSGFYLCAWSVQRGQGRQPQHFGDGTRLSIL.

The chain recombines TRBV7-2 with TRBJ2-3; 12 bases match TRBD2. Germline V gene lookup returns CDR1 SGHTA and CDR2 FQGNSA. Unmatched junction bases numbered 1, after V lost 3 bases and J lost 3 bases. The CDR3 is 15 amino acids. The CDR3 nucleotides are TGTGCCAGCAGCTTTGGACTAGCGGGGACAGATACGCAGTATTTT. Its protein is CASSFGLAGTDTQYF.

Notes on this clone: The germline gene is not matched at one end of the junction; a read error may be the cause. The V gene is TRBV6-1, the J gene TRBJ1-1; TRBD1 aligns across 8 bases. The CDR3 sequence is 16 residues long. The germline V gene encodes CDR1 MNHNS and CDR2 SASEGT. The CDR3 loop reads CASTELFVGQGTEAFF. The CDR3 nucleotides are TGTGCCAGCACTGAACTCTTCGTAGGACAGGGCACTGAAGCTTTCTTT.

The table lists this clone with a count of one. The chain recombines TRBV6-5 with TRBJ1-6; 11 bases match TRBD1. The CDR3 sequence is 14 residues long. After removal of 5 bases from V and 10 bases from J, the junction contained 4 bases not matched to a gene. CDR1 and CDR2 (germline): MNHEY, SVGAGI. The CDR3 DNA sequence: TGTGCCAGCAGTCAGGACAGGGGGCTGTCACCCCTCCACTTT. Translated: CASSQDRGLSPLHF.

This clone occurred once. The chain has TRBV5-1 and TRBJ1-2; 11 bases line up with TRBD1. The CDR3 length is 15 residues. Looked up from germline, CDR1 is SGHRS and CDR2 is YFSETQ. The ends lost 5 bases at V and 5 bases at J; junction bases unmatched: 8. The CDR3 region has the DNA TGCGCCAGCAGTTTTACCGGGACAGGGGGTTATGGCTACACCTTC. It codes for CASSFTGTGGYGYTF.

A remark on this clone: In the same sample, other DNA sequences code for this CDR3. The genes are TRBV25-1 and TRBJ1-5; 8 bases align to TRBD1. This CDR3 comprises 12 residues. The V and J ends lost 8 bases and 7 bases, in that order; junction bases with no gene match: 4. The germline V gene has CDR1 MGHDK and CDR2 SYGVNS. The CDR3 region has the DNA TGTGCCAGCTCAGGGGGCGACCAGCCCCAGCATTTT. It encodes CASSGGDQPQHF.

This clone has a single count. The chain is built from TRBV6-5 and TRBJ1-1; D is undetermined. V dropped 2 bases and J dropped 10 bases, with 14 bases sitting between them. The length of the CDR3 is 13 residues. Per the germline V gene, CDR1 is MNHEY and CDR2 is SVGAGI. CDR3 residues: CASSYDPGRSAFF. The DNA of the CDR3 is TGTGCCAGCAGTTACGACCCGGGTAGATCAGCTTTCTTT.

This chain joins TRBV10-3 and TRBJ1-6; D gene ambiguous. Germline values: CDR1 ENHRY, CDR2 SYGVKD. This CDR3 has 15 amino acids. The germline V and J ends were trimmed by 10 bases and 0 bases, with 13 bases remaining between them. The CDR3 DNA follows: TGTGCCACGTCAACCGGGAGCTCCTATAATTCACCCCTCCACTTT. Protein product: CATSTGSSYNSPLHF.

CDR3 region: CASSQQGYNEKLFF. DNA for the CDR3: TGTGCCAGCAGCCAACAGGGGTACAACGAAAAACTGTTTTTT. The J gene is TRBJ1-4, the V gene TRBV7-9; 7 bases align to TRBD1. After removal of 5 bases from V and 8 bases from J, the junction contained 8 bases not matched to a gene. The CDR3 is 14 residues long. CDR1 is SEHNR, CDR2 FQNEAQ, per germline (reference sequence).

The chain uses TRBV5-1 and TRBJ2-2; possibly TRBD2 for D (6 bases). This CDR3 contains 14 residues. CDR1 is SGHRS, CDR2 YFSETQ, per germline. Trimming cost V 4 bases and J 6 bases, with 13 bases left between them. This chain's CDR3 is CASSPWGDAGELFF. CDR3 nucleotides: TGCGCCAGCAGCCCCTGGGGGGATGCCGGGGAGCTGTTTTTT.

This chain uses TRBV30 with TRBJ1-1; D is possibly TRBD1 (5 bases). This CDR3 has 13 amino acids. The V gene lost 4 bases and the J gene lost 0 bases, with 9 bases spanning the gap. Germline V CDR1 and CDR2: GTSNPN, SVGIG (reference sequence). DNA for the CDR3: TGTGCCTGGACACGACAGATGAACACTGAAGCTTTCTTT. Translating gives CAWTRQMNTEAFF.

The chain carries TRBV6-1 and TRBJ1-5, with TRBD1 matching over 12 bases. This CDR3 region has 15 residues. Germline V gives CDR1 MNHNS, CDR2 SASEGT. V dropped 3 bases and J dropped 7; count of bases not matched to a gene: 4. CDR3 protein: CASSEGQGARQPQHF. The CDR3 nucleotides read TGTGCCAGCAGTGAGGGACAGGGGGCAAGGCAGCCCCAGCATTTT.

This clone was observed a single time. The gene calls are TRBV5-4 and TRBJ2-7, with 8 bases identical to TRBD2. CDR1 is SGHNT and CDR2 is YYREEE in the germline V gene (reference sequence). V was pared by 3 bases and J by 5 bases, with 10 bases of the junction left unmatched. This CDR3 is built from 15 residues. As DNA, the CDR3 is TGTGCCAGCAGCTGGACTAGCCGAGGCGTCCACGAGCAGTACTTC. Protein product: CASSWTSRGVHEQYF.

A note on this clone: This specimen includes other DNA sequences encoding the same CDR3. The J gene is TRBJ2-7, the V gene TRBV4-2; maybe TRBD2 (5 bases). The CDR3 sequence is 11 residues long. Germline V gene sequence: CDR1 LGHNA, CDR2 YNFKEQ. Trimming pared 4 bases from V and 7 bases from J, leaving 8 bases between. The CDR3 region is CASSLGLEQYF. The CDR3 DNA sequence: TGTGCCAGCAGCCTCGGACTGGAGCAGTACTTC.

The V call is TRBV2, the J call TRBJ2-7, with D tentatively TRBD1 (6 bases). The CDR3 has 14 residues. CDR1 is SNHLY and CDR2 is FYNNEI in the germline V gene. The germline V and J ends were trimmed by 8 bases and 0 bases, with 14 bases remaining between them. CDR3 sequence (DNA): TGTGCCAGCGCGGTCGGACAGAGCTCCTACGAGCAGTACTTC. It specifies CASAVGQSSYEQYF.

This clone has a handful of counts. The chain recombines TRBV6-4 with TRBJ1-6; 10 bases match TRBD1. The V gene's germline CDR1 is MRHNA and CDR2 SNTAGT. Trimming removed 2 bases from V and 7 bases from J; junction bases left unmatched: 2. The CDR3 extends over 15 amino acids. The CDR3 here is CASSDEGQGNSPLHF. The DNA of the CDR3 is TGTGCCAGCAGTGACGAGGGACAGGGGAATTCACCCCTCCACTTT.

This clone appeared once. The chain carries TRBV11-2 and TRBJ2-1; TRBD2 aligns across 7 bases. CDR3 length equals 15 residues. The trim removed 5 bases at V and 4 bases at J, leaving 8 bases unmatched. CDR1 and CDR2 (germline): SGHAT, FQNNGV. In DNA form, the CDR3 reads TGTGCCAGCAGCCCCGGGGGGAGGGTGTACAATGAGCAGTTCTTC. Its translation: CASSPGGRVYNEQFF.

The chain uses TRBV2 and TRBJ2-3; TRBD2 aligns across 8 bases. Per the germline V gene, CDR1 is SNHLY and CDR2 is FYNNEI. CDR3 length: 14 residues. With V trimmed by 7 bases and J by 8 bases, 11 bases remained unmatched. CDR3 DNA: TGTGCCAGCACCAGCCGGGGGGGGGCTGGTACGCAGTATTTT. This sequence encodes CASTSRGGAGTQYF.

In its sample, this clone was seen once. The J gene is TRBJ1-6, the V gene TRBV15, with 8 bases lining up with TRBD1. The CDR3 length is 22 residues. V was pared by 4 bases and J by 9 bases, with 29 bases of the junction left unmatched. Looked up from germline, CDR1 is LNHNV and CDR2 is YYDKDF (reference sequence). The CDR3 region has the DNA TGTGCCACCAGCATGTCCCGCTCCCCGGACAGGGTTAAAGAGGGAATACGTTCACCCCTCCACTTT. It encodes CATSMSRSPDRVKEGIRSPLHF.

This clone was counted only a few times. The chain carries TRBV11-2 and TRBJ2-2; TRBD2 is a possible D gene (6 bases). The CDR3 sequence is 15 residues long. Germline CDR1 SGHAT, CDR2 FQNNGV. V lost 5 bases, J lost 7 bases, and 17 bases lay in between. The CDR3 loop is CASSLHWEAGGELFF. CDR3 nucleotide sequence: TGTGCCAGCAGCCTCCATTGGGAGGCGGGCGGGGAGCTGTTTTTT.

V usage is TRBV6-6 and J usage is TRBJ1-3; 7 bases map to TRBD1. The CDR3 is made up of 15 amino acids. Germline lookup yields CDR1 MNHNY and CDR2 SVGAGI (reference sequence). Unmatched junction bases numbered 8, after V lost 6 bases and J lost 3 bases. The DNA of the CDR3 is TGTGCCAGCAGAGAGGGACAGTCTAATGGAAACACCATATATTTT. It translates to CASREGQSNGNTIYF.

As DNA, the CDR3 is TGTGCCAGCAGCTTAGTGGGGACAGCCAACTCGCAAGCTTTCTTT. Its protein product is CASSLVGTANSQAFF. This chain connects TRBV7-6 to TRBJ1-1; 7 positions agree with TRBD1. CDR3 length equals 15 residues. The V segment lost 1 base and the J segment 9 bases; nucleotides outside the gene matches: 11. Germline V gives CDR1 SGHVS, CDR2 FNYEAQ.

V is TRBV18 and J is TRBJ2-7; 8 bases are a match to TRBD1. The CDR3 runs 15 residues. Per germline, CDR1 KGHSH and CDR2 LQKENI. With V trimmed by 3 bases and J by 4 bases, 8 bases remained unmatched. The DNA for the CDR3 is TGTGCCAGCTCACCGGGACAGGCCCCTCTTTACGAGCAGTACTTC. It codes for CASSPGQAPLYEQYF.

This chain links TRBV7-9 with TRBJ1-2, with TRBD1 identical over 9 bases. This CDR3 comprises 13 residues. Unmatched junction bases numbered 2, after V lost 0 bases and J lost 9 bases. The germline CDR1 and CDR2 sequences are SEHNR and FQNEAQ (reference sequence). This chain's CDR3 is CASSLAGQGRYTF. DNA for the CDR3: TGTGCCAGCAGCTTAGCGGGACAGGGCCGCTACACCTTC.